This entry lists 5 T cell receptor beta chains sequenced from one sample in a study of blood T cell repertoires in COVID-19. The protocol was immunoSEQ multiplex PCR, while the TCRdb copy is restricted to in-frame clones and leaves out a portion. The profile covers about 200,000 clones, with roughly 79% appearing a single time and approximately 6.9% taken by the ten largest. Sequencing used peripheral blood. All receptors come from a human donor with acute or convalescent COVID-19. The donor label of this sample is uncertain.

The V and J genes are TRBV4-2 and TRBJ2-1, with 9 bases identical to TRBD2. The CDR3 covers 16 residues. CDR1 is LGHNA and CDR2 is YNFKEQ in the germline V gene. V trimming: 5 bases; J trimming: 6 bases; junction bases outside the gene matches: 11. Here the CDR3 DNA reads TGTGCCAGCAGCAGAGACGCCCTAGCGGGGATCAATGAGCAGTTCTTC. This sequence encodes CASSRDALAGINEQFF.

Here the CDR3 reads CASSLKPPGQGLSEAFF. The CDR3 nucleotides read TGTGCCAGCAGCTTGAAGCCTCCGGGACAGGGTTTATCTGAAGCTTTCTTT. The chain employs TRBV7-2 and TRBJ1-1, with 9 positions matching TRBD1. V shed 3 bases, J shed 6 bases, and the junction held 14 bases outside the gene matches. The CDR3 has 17 amino acids. Per germline, CDR1 SGHTA and CDR2 FQGNSA.

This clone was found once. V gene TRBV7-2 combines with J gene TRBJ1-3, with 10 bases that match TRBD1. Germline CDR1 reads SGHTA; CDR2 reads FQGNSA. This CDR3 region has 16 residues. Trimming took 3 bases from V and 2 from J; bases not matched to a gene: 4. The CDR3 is CASSFPGTGAGNTIYF. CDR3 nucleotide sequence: TGTGCCAGCAGCTTCCCCGGGACAGGGGCTGGAAACACCATATATTTT. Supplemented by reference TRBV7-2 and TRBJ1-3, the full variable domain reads GAGVSQSPSNKVTEKGKDVELRCDPISGHTALYWYRQSLGQGLEFLIYFQGNSAPDKSGLPSDRFSAERTGGSVSTLTIQRTQQEDSAVYLCASSFPGTGAGNTIYFGEGSWLTVV.

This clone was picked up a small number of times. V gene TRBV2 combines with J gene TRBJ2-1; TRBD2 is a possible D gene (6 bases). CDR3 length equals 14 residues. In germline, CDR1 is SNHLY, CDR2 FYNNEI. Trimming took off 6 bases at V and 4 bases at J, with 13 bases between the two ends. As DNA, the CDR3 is TGTGCCAGCAGAGGGGACTCAATTTACAATGAGCAGTTCTTC. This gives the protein CASRGDSIYNEQFF.

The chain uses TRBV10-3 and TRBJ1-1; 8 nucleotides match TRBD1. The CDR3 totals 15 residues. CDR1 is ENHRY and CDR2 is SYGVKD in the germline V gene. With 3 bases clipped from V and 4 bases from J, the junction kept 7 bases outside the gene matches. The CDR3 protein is CAISDSGRGLTEAFF. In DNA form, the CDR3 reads TGTGCCATCAGTGATTCCGGCAGGGGGCTCACTGAAGCTTTCTTT.